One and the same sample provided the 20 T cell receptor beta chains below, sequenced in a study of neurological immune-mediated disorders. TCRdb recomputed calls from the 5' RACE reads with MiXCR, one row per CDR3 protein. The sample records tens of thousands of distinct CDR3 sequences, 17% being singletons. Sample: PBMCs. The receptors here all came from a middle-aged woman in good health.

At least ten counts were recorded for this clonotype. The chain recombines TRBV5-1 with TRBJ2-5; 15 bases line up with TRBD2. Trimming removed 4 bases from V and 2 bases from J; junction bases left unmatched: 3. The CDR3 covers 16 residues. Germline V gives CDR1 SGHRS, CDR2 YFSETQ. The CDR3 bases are TGCGCCAGCAGCCCCGGGACTAGCGGGGGGCAAGAGACCCAGTACTTC. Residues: CASSPGTSGGQETQYF.

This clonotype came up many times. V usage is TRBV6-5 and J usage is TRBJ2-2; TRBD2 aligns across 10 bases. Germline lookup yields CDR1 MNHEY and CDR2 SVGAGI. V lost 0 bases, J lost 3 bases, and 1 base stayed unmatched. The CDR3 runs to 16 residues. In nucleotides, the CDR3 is TGTGCCAGCAGTTACTCCGGACTAGCGGACACCGGGGAGCTGTTTTTT. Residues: CASSYSGLADTGELFF.

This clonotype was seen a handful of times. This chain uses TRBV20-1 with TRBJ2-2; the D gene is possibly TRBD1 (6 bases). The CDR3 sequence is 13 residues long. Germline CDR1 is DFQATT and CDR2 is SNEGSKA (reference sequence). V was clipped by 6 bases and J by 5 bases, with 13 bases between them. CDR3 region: CSAVSQGTGELFF. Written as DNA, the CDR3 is TGCAGTGCCGTGTCACAGGGAACCGGGGAGCTGTTTTTT.

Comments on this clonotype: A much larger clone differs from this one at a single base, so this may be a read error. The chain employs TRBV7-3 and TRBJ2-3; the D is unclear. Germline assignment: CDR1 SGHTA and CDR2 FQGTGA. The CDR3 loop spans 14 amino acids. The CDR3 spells CASNLRSPLDTQYF. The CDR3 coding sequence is TGTGCCAGCAACTTACGGTCTCCGTTAGATACGCAGTATTTT.

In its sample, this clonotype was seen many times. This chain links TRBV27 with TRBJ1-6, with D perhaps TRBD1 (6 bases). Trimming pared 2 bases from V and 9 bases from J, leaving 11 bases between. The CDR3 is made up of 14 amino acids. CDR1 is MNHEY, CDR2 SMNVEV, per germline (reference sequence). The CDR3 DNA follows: TGTGCCAGCAGTTTACTAGCAGGGGTTTCACCCCTCCACTTT. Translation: CASSLLAGVSPLHF.

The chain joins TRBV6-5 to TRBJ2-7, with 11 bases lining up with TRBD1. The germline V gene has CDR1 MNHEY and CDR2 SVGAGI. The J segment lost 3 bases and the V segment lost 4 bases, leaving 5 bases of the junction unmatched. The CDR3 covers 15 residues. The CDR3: CASSSTGTGGYEQYF. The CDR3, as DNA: TGTGCCAGCAGTTCCACCGGGACAGGGGGCTACGAGCAGTACTTC.

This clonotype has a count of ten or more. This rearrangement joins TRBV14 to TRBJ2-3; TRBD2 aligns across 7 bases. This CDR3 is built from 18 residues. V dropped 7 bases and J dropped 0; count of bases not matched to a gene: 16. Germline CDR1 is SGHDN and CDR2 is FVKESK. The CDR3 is CASTGTTRKPDSTDTQYF. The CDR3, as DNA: TGTGCCAGCACCGGGACTACCCGAAAACCCGATAGCACAGATACGCAGTATTTT.

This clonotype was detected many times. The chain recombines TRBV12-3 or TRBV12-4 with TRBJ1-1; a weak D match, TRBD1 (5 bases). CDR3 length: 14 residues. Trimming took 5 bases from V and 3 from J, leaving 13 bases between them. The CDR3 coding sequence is TGTGCCAGCAGTCCCGGGACCGGGTACACTGAAGCTTTCTTT. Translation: CASSPGTGYTEAFF.

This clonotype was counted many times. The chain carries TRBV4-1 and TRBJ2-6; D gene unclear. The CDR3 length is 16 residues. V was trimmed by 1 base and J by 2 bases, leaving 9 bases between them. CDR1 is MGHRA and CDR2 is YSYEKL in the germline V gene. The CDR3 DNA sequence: TGCGCCAGCAGCCAAGGCGACCGGGCTGGGGCCAACGTCCTGACTTTC. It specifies CASSQGDRAGANVLTF.

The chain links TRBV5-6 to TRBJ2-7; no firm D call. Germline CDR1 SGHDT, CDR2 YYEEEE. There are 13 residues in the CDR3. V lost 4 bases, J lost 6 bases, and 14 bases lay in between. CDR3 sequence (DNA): TGTGCCAGCAGCCCTCGAGCCCGTGGCGAGCAGTACTTC. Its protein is CASSPRARGEQYF.

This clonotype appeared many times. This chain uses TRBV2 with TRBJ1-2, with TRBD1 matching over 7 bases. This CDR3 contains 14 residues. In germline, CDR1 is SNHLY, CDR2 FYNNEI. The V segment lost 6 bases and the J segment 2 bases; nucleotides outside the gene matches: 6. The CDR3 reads CASREDRTNYGYTF. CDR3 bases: TGTGCCAGCAGGGAGGACAGGACAAACTATGGCTACACCTTC.

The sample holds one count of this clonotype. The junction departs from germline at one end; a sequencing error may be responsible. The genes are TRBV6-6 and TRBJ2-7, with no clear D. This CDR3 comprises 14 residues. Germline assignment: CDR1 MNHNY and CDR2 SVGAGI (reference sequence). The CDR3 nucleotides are TGTGCTAGCAAGAAATGGGGTGGGGTCTACGAGCAGTACTTC. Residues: CASKKWGGVYEQYF.

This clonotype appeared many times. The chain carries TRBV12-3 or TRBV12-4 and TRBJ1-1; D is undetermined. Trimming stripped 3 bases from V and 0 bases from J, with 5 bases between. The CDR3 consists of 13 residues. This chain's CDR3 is CASSFEVNTEAFF. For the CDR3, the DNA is TGTGCCAGCAGTTTTGAGGTGAACACTGAAGCTTTCTTT.

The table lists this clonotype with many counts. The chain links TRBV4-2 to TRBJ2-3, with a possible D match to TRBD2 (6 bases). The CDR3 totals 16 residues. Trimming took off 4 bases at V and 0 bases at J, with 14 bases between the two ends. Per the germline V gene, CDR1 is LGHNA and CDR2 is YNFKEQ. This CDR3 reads CASSPRTGDSTDTQYF. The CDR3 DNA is TGTGCCAGCAGCCCCCGCACGGGGGATAGCACAGATACGCAGTATTTT.

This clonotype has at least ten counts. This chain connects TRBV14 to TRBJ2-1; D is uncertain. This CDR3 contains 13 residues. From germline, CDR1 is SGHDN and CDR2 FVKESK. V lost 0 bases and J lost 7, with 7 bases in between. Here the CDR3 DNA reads TGTGCCAGCAGCCAAGAATTGAGGAATGAGCAGTTCTTC. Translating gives CASSQELRNEQFF.

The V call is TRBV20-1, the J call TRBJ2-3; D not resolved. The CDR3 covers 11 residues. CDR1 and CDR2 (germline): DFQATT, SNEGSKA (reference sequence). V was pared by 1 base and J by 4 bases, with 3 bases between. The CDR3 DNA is TGCAGTGCTAGAGTGGCAGATACGCAGTATTTT. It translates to CSARVADTQYF.

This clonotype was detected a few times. This CDR3 reads CASSLAGGRLRYF. CDR3 coding DNA: TGTGCCAGCAGCTTAGCGGGAGGACGGCTTCGGTACTTC. The V and J genes are TRBV5-6 and TRBJ2-4, with TRBD2 matching 9 bases. With 2 bases clipped from V and 15 bases from J, the junction kept 9 bases outside the gene matches. CDR3 length: 13 residues. The V gene's germline CDR1 is SGHDT and CDR2 YYEEEE. Based on the CDR3 plus reference TRBV5-6 and TRBJ2-4, the full variable domain is DAGVTQSPTHLIKTRGQQVTLRCSPKSGHDTVSWYQQALGQGPQFIFQYYEEEERQRGNFPDRFSGHQFPNYSSELNVNALLLGDSALYLCASSLAGGRLRYFGAGTRLSVL.

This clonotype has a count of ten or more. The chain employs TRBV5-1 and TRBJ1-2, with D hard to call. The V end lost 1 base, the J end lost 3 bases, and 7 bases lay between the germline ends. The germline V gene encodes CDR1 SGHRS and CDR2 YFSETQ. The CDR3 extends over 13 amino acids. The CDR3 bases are TGCGCCAGCAGCTTGTTGATCGACTATGGCTACACCTTC. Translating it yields CASSLLIDYGYTF. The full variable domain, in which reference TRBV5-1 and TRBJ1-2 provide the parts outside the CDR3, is KAGVTQTPRYLIKTRGQQVTLSCSPISGHRSVSWYQQTPGQGLQFLFEYFSETQRNKGNFPGRFSGRQFSNSRSEMNVSTLELGDSALYLCASSLLIDYGYTFGSGTRLTVV.

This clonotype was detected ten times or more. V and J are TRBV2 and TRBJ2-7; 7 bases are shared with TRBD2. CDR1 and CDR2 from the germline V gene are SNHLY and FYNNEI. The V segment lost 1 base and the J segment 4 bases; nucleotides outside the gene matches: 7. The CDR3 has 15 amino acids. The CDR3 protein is CASSEVSAGVYEQYV. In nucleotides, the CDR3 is TGTGCCAGCAGTGAAGTATCGGCGGGGGTGTACGAGCAGTACGTC.

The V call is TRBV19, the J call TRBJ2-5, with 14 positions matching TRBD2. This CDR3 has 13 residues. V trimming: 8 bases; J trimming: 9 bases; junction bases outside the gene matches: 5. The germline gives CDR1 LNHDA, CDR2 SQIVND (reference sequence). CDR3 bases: TGTGCCAGTGGGGGGACTAGCGGGGGCCCCCAGTACTTC. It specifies CASGGTSGGPQYF.